These T cell receptor beta chains were read from a single sample in a study of beta chain features in type 1 diabetes. Clones were read by immunoSEQ multiplex PCR, and TCRdb kept only the in-frame ones, dropping some. Among 310,000 or so clones listed, 7% to 9% were seen once. Sequencing used central memory CD4+ T cells from blood. The receptors stem from a woman aged 18-30 years in good health. CDR3s include the opening cysteine and the closing phenylalanine or tryptophan. Fields, in order: V gene, J gene, CDR3 protein.

V gene: TRBV7-9
J gene: TRBJ2-1
CDR3 protein: CASSLHPGGLEQFF

V gene: TRBV9
J gene: TRBJ2-1
CDR3 protein: CASSVAGLGNEQFF

V gene: TRBV6-5
J gene: TRBJ2-3
CDR3 protein: CASSSRAWADTQYF

V gene: TRBV9
J gene: TRBJ2-1
CDR3 protein: CASSATGGTSNEQFF

V gene: TRBV7-2
J gene: TRBJ2-1
CDR3 protein: CASSLWAGDYEQFF

V gene: TRBV11-2
J gene: TRBJ2-1
CDR3 protein: CASSLVTAGPGNEQFF

V gene: TRBV7-2
J gene: TRBJ1-4
CDR3 protein: CASSSQGKLFF

V gene: TRBV29-1
J gene: TRBJ2-3
CDR3 protein: CSVSSGSSDTQYF

V gene: TRBV5-1
J gene: TRBJ2-7
CDR3 protein: CASSPGRGLAGVYEQYF

V gene: TRBV5-1
J gene: TRBJ2-1
CDR3 protein: CASRETGGMYNEQFF

V gene: TRBV7-2
J gene: TRBJ1-2
CDR3 protein: CASSLVAGGVGYTF

V gene: TRBV28
J gene: TRBJ1-1
CDR3 protein: CASIPSGQVDTEAFF

V gene: TRBV11-3
J gene: TRBJ2-2
CDR3 protein: CASRPDSANTGELFF

V gene: TRBV7-2
J gene: TRBJ2-5
CDR3 protein: CASSLDIIQETQYF

V gene: TRBV27
J gene: TRBJ2-7
CDR3 protein: CASSFSREGYEQYF

V gene: TRBV28
J gene: TRBJ2-7
CDR3 protein: CASSAPGQGPYEQYF

V gene: TRBV4-1
J gene: TRBJ2-5
CDR3 protein: CASSQDQGGKTQYF

V gene: TRBV6-4
J gene: TRBJ2-7
CDR3 protein: CASSDMDEQYF

V gene: TRBV7-2
J gene: TRBJ2-7
CDR3 protein: CASSLSLTGDEQYF

V gene: TRBV11-1
J gene: TRBJ2-7
CDR3 protein: CASSSRQGGAYEQYF

V gene: TRBV7-2
J gene: TRBJ2-1
CDR3 protein: CASSLDRDYLQFF

V gene: TRBV19
J gene: TRBJ2-6
CDR3 protein: CASSHPRTGLPGANVLTF

V gene: TRBV5-6
J gene: TRBJ1-2
CDR3 protein: CASSLVFSDGYTF

V gene: TRBV10-3
J gene: TRBJ2-3
CDR3 protein: CAISESLRATDTQYF

V gene: TRBV28
J gene: TRBJ2-3
CDR3 protein: CASSPLRVWDTQYF

V gene: TRBV27
J gene: TRBJ1-5
CDR3 protein: CASSGNNQPQHF

V gene: TRBV10-3
J gene: TRBJ1-1
CDR3 protein: CAISVRGTTEAFF

V gene: TRBV5-6
J gene: TRBJ2-6
CDR3 protein: CASSFVASSGANVLTF

V gene: TRBV7-2
J gene: TRBJ1-3
CDR3 protein: CASGLWDTIYF

V gene: TRBV7-8
J gene: TRBJ2-3
CDR3 protein: CASRLTGLAGDTQYF

V gene: TRBV6-4
J gene: TRBJ1-5
CDR3 protein: CASSVNDGQPQHF

V gene: TRBV5-1
J gene: TRBJ1-2
CDR3 protein: CASSLGQYGYTF

V gene: TRBV28
J gene: TRBJ1-5
CDR3 protein: CASSSPQWAGNQPQHF

V gene: TRBV5-6
J gene: TRBJ2-1
CDR3 protein: CASSLITGISYNEQFF

V gene: TRBV2
J gene: TRBJ1-2
CDR3 protein: CASLDRGYGYTF

V gene: TRBV5-4
J gene: TRBJ2-2
CDR3 protein: CASSPRQGSNTGELFF

V gene: TRBV5-4
J gene: TRBJ2-2
CDR3 protein: CASSEGLAGVGELFF

V gene: TRBV7-2
J gene: TRBJ2-7
CDR3 protein: CASSQSLWGYEQYF

V gene: TRBV28
J gene: TRBJ1-2
CDR3 protein: CASSAGGHDYGYTF

V gene: TRBV7-2
J gene: TRBJ1-2
CDR3 protein: CASSLAFSGEGGYTF

V gene: TRBV29-1
J gene: TRBJ1-2
CDR3 protein: CSVEDTGLYGYTF

V gene: TRBV7-2
J gene: TRBJ2-7
CDR3 protein: CASSPLGNHEQYF

V gene: TRBV28
J gene: TRBJ2-7
CDR3 protein: CASSGTWMEQYF

V gene: TRBV13
J gene: TRBJ2-3
CDR3 protein: CASSLRAGGGVDTQYF

V gene: TRBV2
J gene: TRBJ2-3
CDR3 protein: CASRVRASTDTQYF

V gene: TRBV5-4
J gene: TRBJ2-3
CDR3 protein: CASSSRNIDSALTQYF

V gene: TRBV7-6
J gene: TRBJ2-1
CDR3 protein: CASSLAGTGRVNEQFF

V gene: TRBV4-2
J gene: TRBJ2-7
CDR3 protein: CASSRDRENEQYF

V gene: TRBV5-1
J gene: TRBJ2-1
CDR3 protein: CASSLVFGLVNYEQFF

V gene: TRBV7-6
J gene: TRBJ2-5
CDR3 protein: CASSFRGTQYF

V gene: TRBV6-5
J gene: TRBJ2-2
CDR3 protein: CASSYSPGRGELFF

V gene: TRBV10-3
J gene: TRBJ2-6
CDR3 protein: CAITNPGANVLTF

V gene: TRBV27
J gene: TRBJ2-1
CDR3 protein: CASRRRGTDNEQFF